This T cell receptor beta chain was captured in a study of CD8+ T cells in alopecia areata. The treatment denotes: oral pan-JAK inhibitor, 5-10 mg twice daily. Reverse transcribed after extraction, RNA yielded cDNA as the sequencing template. Produced via immunoSEQ multiplex PCR; TCRdb's table is partial and in-frame only. The table has about 210,000 clones, just over 65% seen once. The receptor's source is a human donor with alopecia areata. The specimen was CD4+ T cells sorted from blood, collected between weeks 43 and 45, from a patient treated with tofacitinib.

As DNA, the CDR3 is TGCAGCGTTGTTGCGGGGGAAAACATTCAGTACTTC. Encoded protein: CSVVAGENIQYF. The chain carries TRBV29-1 and TRBJ2-4; 7 bases map to TRBD2. The CDR3 length is 12 residues. Germline CDR1 and CDR2: SQVTM and ANQGSEA. With V trimmed by 4 bases and J by 5 bases, 2 bases remained unmatched.